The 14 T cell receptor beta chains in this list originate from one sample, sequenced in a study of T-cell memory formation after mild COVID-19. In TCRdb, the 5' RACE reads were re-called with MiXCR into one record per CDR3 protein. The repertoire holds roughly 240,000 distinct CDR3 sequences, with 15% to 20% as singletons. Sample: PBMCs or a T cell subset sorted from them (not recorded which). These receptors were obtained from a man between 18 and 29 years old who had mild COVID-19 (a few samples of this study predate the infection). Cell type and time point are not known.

This CDR3 reads CASSTGTGGSNQPQHF. The CDR3 DNA follows: TGTGCCAGCAGCACCGGGACAGGGGGGAGCAATCAGCCCCAGCATTTT. This sequence joins TRBV12-3 or TRBV12-4 and TRBJ1-5; 11 positions match TRBD1. V lost 6 bases to trimming and J lost 1 base; unmatched junction nucleotides: 5. CDR3 length: 16 residues.

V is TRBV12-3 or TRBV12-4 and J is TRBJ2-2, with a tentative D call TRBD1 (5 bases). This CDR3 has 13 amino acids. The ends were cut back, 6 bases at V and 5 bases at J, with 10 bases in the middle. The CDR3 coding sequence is TGTGCCAGCAGAGCAGGGCGAACCGGGGAGCTGTTTTTT. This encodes CASRAGRTGELFF.

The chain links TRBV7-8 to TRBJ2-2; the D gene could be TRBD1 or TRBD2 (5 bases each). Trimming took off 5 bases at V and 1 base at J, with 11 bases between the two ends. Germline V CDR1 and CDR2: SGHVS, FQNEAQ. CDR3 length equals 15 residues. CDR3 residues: CASSPGRVNTGELFF. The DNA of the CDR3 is TGTGCCAGCAGCCCGGGACGGGTGAACACCGGGGAGCTGTTTTTT.

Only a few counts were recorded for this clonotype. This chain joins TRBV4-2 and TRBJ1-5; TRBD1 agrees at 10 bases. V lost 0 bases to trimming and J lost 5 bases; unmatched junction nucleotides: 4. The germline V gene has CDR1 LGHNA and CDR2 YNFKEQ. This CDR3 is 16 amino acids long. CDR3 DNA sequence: TGTGCCAGCAGCCAAGATCTCGGGACAGGGGATCAGCCCCAGCATTTT. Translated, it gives CASSQDLGTGDQPQHF.

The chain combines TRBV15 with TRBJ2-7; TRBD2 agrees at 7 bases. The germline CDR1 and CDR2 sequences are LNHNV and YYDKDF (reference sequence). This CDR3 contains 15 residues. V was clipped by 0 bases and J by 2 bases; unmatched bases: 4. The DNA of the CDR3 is TGTGCCACCAGCAGAGAGCGGGGGACCACCTACGAGCAGTACGTC. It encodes CATSRERGTTYEQYV.

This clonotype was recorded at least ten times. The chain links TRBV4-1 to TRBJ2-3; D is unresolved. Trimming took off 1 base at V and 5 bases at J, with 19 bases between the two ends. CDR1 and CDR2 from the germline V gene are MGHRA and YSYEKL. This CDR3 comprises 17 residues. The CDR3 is CASSQVGRTEGGDTQYF. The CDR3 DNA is TGCGCCAGCAGCCAAGTGGGAAGAACCGAAGGTGGAGATACGCAGTATTTT.

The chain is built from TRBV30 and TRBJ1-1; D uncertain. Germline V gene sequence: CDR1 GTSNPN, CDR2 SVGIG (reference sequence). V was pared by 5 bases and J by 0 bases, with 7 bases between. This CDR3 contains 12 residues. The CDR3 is CAWAHVNTEAFF. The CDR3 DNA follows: TGTGCCTGGGCTCATGTGAACACTGAAGCTTTCTTT.

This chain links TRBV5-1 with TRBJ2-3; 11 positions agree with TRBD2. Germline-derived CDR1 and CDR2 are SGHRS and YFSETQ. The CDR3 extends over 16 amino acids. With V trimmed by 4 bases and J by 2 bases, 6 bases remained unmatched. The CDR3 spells CASSGGTSGFTDTQYF. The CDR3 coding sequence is TGCGCCAGCAGCGGAGGGACTAGCGGATTCACAGATACGCAGTATTTT.

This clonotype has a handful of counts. This chain's CDR3 is CASSHGLAGGPGYEQYF. The CDR3 coding sequence is TGTGCCAGCAGCCACGGCCTAGCGGGAGGGCCAGGCTACGAGCAGTACTTC. The V gene is TRBV11-3, the J gene TRBJ2-7; 12 bases fit TRBD2. The ends lost 5 bases at V and 3 bases at J; junction bases unmatched: 11. CDR3 size: 17 residues. In germline, CDR1 is SGHNT, CDR2 YENEEA.

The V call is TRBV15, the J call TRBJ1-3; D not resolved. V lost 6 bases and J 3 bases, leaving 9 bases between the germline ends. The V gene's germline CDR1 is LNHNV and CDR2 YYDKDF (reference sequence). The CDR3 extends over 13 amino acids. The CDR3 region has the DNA TGTGCCACCAGTGCCTTGATTGGAAACACCATATATTTT. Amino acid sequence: CATSALIGNTIYF.

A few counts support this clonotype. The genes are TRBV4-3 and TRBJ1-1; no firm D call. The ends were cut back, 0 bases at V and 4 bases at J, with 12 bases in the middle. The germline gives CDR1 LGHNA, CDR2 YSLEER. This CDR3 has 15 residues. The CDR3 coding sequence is TGCGCCAGCAGCCAAGACGGGAGGAGAGGCACTGAAGCTTTCTTT. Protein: CASSQDGRRGTEAFF.

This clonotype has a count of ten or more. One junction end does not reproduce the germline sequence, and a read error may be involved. CDR3 nucleotide sequence: TGTGCCAGCAGCCTAGCGGGGGATCAAGAGACCCAGTACTTC. Protein sequence: CASSLAGDQETQYF. J is TRBJ2-5 and V is TRBV5-1; 10 positions match TRBD2. Germline lookup yields CDR1 SGHRS and CDR2 YFSETQ. The CDR3 is made up of 14 amino acids.

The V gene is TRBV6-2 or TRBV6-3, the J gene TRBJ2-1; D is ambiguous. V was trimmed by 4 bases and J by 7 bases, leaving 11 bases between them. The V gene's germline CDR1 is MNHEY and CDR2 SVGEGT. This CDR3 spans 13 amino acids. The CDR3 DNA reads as TGTGCCAGCAGTTGGATGGGGTCTAATGAGCAGTTCTTC. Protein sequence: CASSWMGSNEQFF.

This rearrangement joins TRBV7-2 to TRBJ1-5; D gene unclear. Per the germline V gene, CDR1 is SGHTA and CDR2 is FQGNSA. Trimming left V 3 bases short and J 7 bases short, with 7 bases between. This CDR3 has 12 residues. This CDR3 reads CASSFADQPQHF. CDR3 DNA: TGTGCCAGCAGCTTCGCGGACCAGCCCCAGCATTTT.